One and the same sample provided the 27 T cell receptor beta chains below, sequenced in a study of shared clonotypes between healthy human individuals. Repertoires were generated with immunoSEQ multiplex PCR, while TCRdb's copy carries only in-frame clones and drops some. In the table there are some 1 million clones, about 80% of which are singletons. The specimen sequenced was memory CD4+ T cells sorted from blood. The subset here: CD45RA-negative fraction. The source of these receptors is a man aged 18 to 30 in good health.

With respect to this clone: The junction differs from germline at one of its ends, possibly a read error. J is TRBJ1-2 and V is TRBV5-1; no clear D. The CDR3 is made up of 14 amino acids. Germline V lookup: CDR1 SGHRS, CDR2 YFSETQ. CDR3 in amino acids: CASSSLGPRNGYTF. Written as DNA, the CDR3 is TGTGCCAGCAGCTCTCTCGGGCCACGCAACGGCTACACCTTC.

The CDR3 DNA is TGTGCCAGCAGCCCCGGGGGCGGGGTATCCTACGAGCAGTACTTC. It encodes CASSPGGGVSYEQYF. The chain has TRBV7-2 and TRBJ2-7; D possibly matches TRBD1 or TRBD2 (6 bases each). Germline V CDR1 and CDR2: SGHTA, FQGNSA. V was trimmed by 5 bases and J by 1 base, leaving 15 bases between them. CDR3 length: 15 residues.

The chain combines TRBV6-1 with TRBJ1-4, with D possibly matching TRBD1 (5 bases). V dropped 0 bases and J dropped 5 bases, with 13 bases sitting between them. CDR3 size: 16 residues. Germline CDR1 and CDR2: MNHNS and SASEGT. The CDR3 is CASSEAQGLINEKLFF. Written as DNA, the CDR3 is TGTGCCAGCAGTGAAGCTCAGGGTCTCATCAATGAAAAACTGTTTTTT.

The V gene is TRBV2, the J gene TRBJ1-1; 7 bases align to TRBD1. The V gene end was trimmed by 3 bases and the J gene end by 7 bases; junction bases not matched to a gene: 2. Germline V gene lookup returns CDR1 SNHLY and CDR2 FYNNEI. The CDR3 totals 12 residues. The CDR3 loop is CASSETGREAFF. CDR3 sequence (DNA): TGTGCCAGCAGTGAGACAGGGCGTGAAGCTTTCTTT.

This clone appeared a few times. The chain carries TRBV19 and TRBJ1-4, with D uncertain. Trimming shortened V by 5 bases and J by 17 bases, and 12 bases separated the two germline ends. The CDR3 sequence is 10 residues long. Per the germline V gene, CDR1 is LNHDA and CDR2 is SQIVND (reference sequence). As DNA, the CDR3 is TGTGCCAGTAGTCGGGATCGCACCTTTTTT. Residues: CASSRDRTFF.

V usage is TRBV5-4 and J usage is TRBJ2-5; no clear D gene. V was pared by 7 bases and J by 1 base, with 14 bases between. There are 14 residues in the CDR3. Germline values: CDR1 SGHNT, CDR2 YYREEE (reference sequence). The DNA of the CDR3 is TGTGCCAGCTCCCCGCCGGGTTCCCAAGAGACCCAGTACTTC. Translated: CASSPPGSQETQYF.

Only one count was recorded for this clone. The chain combines TRBV7-8 with TRBJ2-2; 7 bases align to TRBD1. Germline CDR1 and CDR2: SGHVS and FQNEAQ. The junction had 8 bases not matched to a gene; V was cut back by 4 bases and J by 3 bases. The CDR3 contains 16 residues. For the CDR3, the DNA is TGTGCCAGCAGCTCCAAAGGGGGCCGGGACACCGGGGAGCTGTTTTTT. Amino acids: CASSSKGGRDTGELFF.

The chain employs TRBV18 and TRBJ1-4, with D possibly TRBD1 on 5 matching bases. The CDR3 is made up of 13 amino acids. V lost 0 bases to trimming and J lost 8 bases, with 7 bases between them. Germline CDR1 KGHSH, CDR2 LQKENI. CDR3 residues: CASSPPGAEKLFF. CDR3 in DNA: TGTGCCAGCTCACCACCCGGGGCCGAAAAACTGTTTTTT.

The chain is built from TRBV6-4 and TRBJ2-3; no clear D. From germline, CDR1 is MRHNA and CDR2 SNTAGT. V lost 4 bases and J lost 0, with 8 bases in between. The CDR3 is made up of 14 amino acids. The DNA for the CDR3 is TGTGCCAGCAGTGTAAGTCCGAGCACAGATACGCAGTATTTT. This gives the protein CASSVSPSTDTQYF.

The chain links TRBV11-2 to TRBJ2-3, with 7 nucleotides matching TRBD2. Per germline, CDR1 SGHAT and CDR2 FQNNGV. The V and J ends lost 3 bases and 8 bases, in that order; junction bases with no gene match: 5. The CDR3 sequence is 13 residues long. Here the CDR3 DNA reads TGTGCCAGCAGCTTGACTAGCCGGGGTACGCAGTATTTT. Protein sequence: CASSLTSRGTQYF.

The rearrangement uses TRBV9 and TRBJ2-7; 8 nucleotides align to TRBD2. Germline V lookup: CDR1 SGDLS, CDR2 YYNGEE. This CDR3 spans 17 amino acids. The junction had 13 bases not matched to a gene; V was cut back by 0 bases and J by 5 bases. The CDR3 loop reads CASSVGASGRIGNEQYF. The CDR3, as DNA: TGTGCCAGCAGCGTAGGGGCGAGCGGGAGAATAGGCAACGAGCAGTACTTC.

This clone has more than one count but fewer than ten. V and J are TRBV4-1 and TRBJ2-2; 8 nucleotides align to TRBD2. CDR1 and CDR2 from the germline V gene are MGHRA and YSYEKL. Germline trimming cut 1 base from V and 2 bases from J; bases unmatched to any gene: 6. The CDR3 consists of 17 residues. CDR3 bases: TGCGCCAGCAGCCAAGTACGAGCGGGAGTCAACACCGGGGAGCTGTTTTTT. It translates to CASSQVRAGVNTGELFF.

V and J are TRBV6-1 and TRBJ1-3; D ambiguous. V gave up 6 bases and J gave up 5 bases, with 8 bases separating them. CDR3 length: 12 residues. Germline V gene lookup returns CDR1 MNHNS and CDR2 SASEGT. Here the CDR3 DNA reads TGTGCCAGCAGCTTCGACAGAAACACCATATATTTT. Protein sequence: CASSFDRNTIYF.

A few counts support this clone. The chain carries TRBV5-5 and TRBJ1-6; D is unresolved. Trimming cost V 0 bases and J 12 bases, with 10 bases left between them. The CDR3 has 13 amino acids. CDR1 and CDR2 from the germline V gene are SGHKS and YYEKEE (reference sequence). CDR3 DNA: TGTGCCAGCAGCTTGGCGTCTCCCCAACCCCTCCACTTT. It yields the protein CASSLASPQPLHF. Variable domain in full (rest from reference TRBV5-5 and TRBJ1-6): DAGVTQSPTHLIKTRGQQVTLRCSPISGHKSVSWYQQVLGQGPQFIFQYYEKEERGRGNFPDRFSARQFPNYSSELNVNALLLGDSALYLCASSLASPQPLHFGNGTRLTVT.

The chain uses TRBV6-1 and TRBJ2-2, with 11 bases matching TRBD2. Trimming cost V 1 base and J 3 bases; bases outside gene matches: 10. The V gene's germline CDR1 is MNHNS and CDR2 SASEGT. This CDR3 comprises 19 residues. The CDR3 bases are TGTGCCAGCAGTGAAGAGGCCGTGACTAGCGGGATACACACCGGGGAGCTGTTTTTT. This sequence encodes CASSEEAVTSGIHTGELFF.

V and J are TRBV7-2 and TRBJ1-3; D may be TRBD1 (5 bases). Per the germline V gene, CDR1 is SGHTA and CDR2 is FQGNSA. The V gene lost 1 base and the J gene lost 5 bases, with 12 bases spanning the gap. The CDR3 runs 15 residues. The CDR3 DNA sequence: TGTGCCAGCAGCTTAGTGGCAGGGATGAGAAACACCATATATTTT. Amino acid sequence: CASSLVAGMRNTIYF.

The rearrangement links TRBV6-6 to TRBJ2-1, with D uncertain. The CDR3 runs to 12 residues. The V end was cut by 4 bases, the J end by 8 bases, with 9 bases between. Germline-derived CDR1 and CDR2 are MNHNY and SVGAGI (reference sequence). The CDR3 protein is CASSSVAYEQFF. The DNA of the CDR3 is TGTGCCAGCAGTTCCGTAGCCTATGAGCAGTTCTTC.

V usage is TRBV7-3 and J usage is TRBJ1-1; the match to TRBD1 covers 7 bases. Germline values: CDR1 SGHTA, CDR2 FQGTGA. The V segment lost 4 bases and the J segment 4 bases; nucleotides outside the gene matches: 9. The CDR3 runs 15 residues. CDR3 DNA: TGTGCCAGCAGCTCCACGACAGGGACCTTCACTGAAGCTTTCTTT. Translated: CASSSTTGTFTEAFF.

The V call is TRBV7-2, the J call TRBJ2-2; D is undetermined. The CDR3 consists of 15 residues. V was shortened by 3 bases and J by 1 base, with 9 bases between the two germline ends. The V gene's germline CDR1 is SGHTA and CDR2 FQGNSA. CDR3 coding DNA: TGTGCCAGCAGCTTCCGGCGAGGGAACACCGGGGAGCTGTTTTTT. Translation: CASSFRRGNTGELFF.

The chain has TRBV10-1 and TRBJ2-3; D is perhaps TRBD2 (5 bases). The CDR3 consists of 13 residues. Looked up from germline, CDR1 is WNHNN and CDR2 is SYGVQD (reference sequence). Between the trimmed V and J ends, which lost 0 bases and 7 bases, there was a span of 8 bases. DNA of the CDR3: TGCGCCAGCAGTGAGTCCTGGGAGAATACGCAGTATTTT. Its protein product is CASSESWENTQYF.

In this sample, this clone turned up many times. The identical CDR3 is also encoded by other nucleotide sequences in the sample. The chain recombines TRBV7-8 with TRBJ1-5; D remains unclear. This CDR3 comprises 14 residues. Deletions cut 4 bases from V and 6 bases from J, with 13 bases between. The germline V gene has CDR1 SGHVS and CDR2 FQNEAQ. The CDR3 loop is CASSSNMGFQPQHF. DNA for the CDR3: TGTGCCAGCAGCTCGAATATGGGATTTCAGCCCCAGCATTTT.

The chain joins TRBV21-1 to TRBJ2-5; the table's TRBD2 call for D was not verified on the DNA. TRBV21-1 is labeled a pseudogene. This CDR3 has 14 amino acids. As DNA, the CDR3 is TGTGCCAGCAGCCCTGGAGCGGGGAAAGAGACCCAGTACTTC. It codes for CASSPGAGKETQYF.

On this clone itself: The same CDR3 also results from other DNA sequences found in this sample. The chain joins TRBV27 to TRBJ1-2, with 8 bases that match TRBD1. V lost 4 bases to trimming and J lost 3 bases; unmatched junction nucleotides: 4. The CDR3 has 14 residues. Per the germline V gene, CDR1 is MNHEY and CDR2 is SMNVEV (reference sequence). This CDR3 reads CASSSSGGDYGYTF. The DNA of the CDR3 is TGTGCCAGCAGTTCCTCAGGGGGCGACTATGGCTACACCTTC.

V is TRBV6-1 and J is TRBJ2-4; perhaps TRBD1 as D (6 bases). Between the trimmed V and J ends, which lost 4 bases and 6 bases, there was a span of 16 bases. Germline CDR1 is MNHNS and CDR2 is SASEGT. The CDR3 totals 15 residues. As DNA, the CDR3 is TGTGCCAGCAGTGGAGCCGGACAGCGGTCAAACATTCAGTACTTC. It is translated as CASSGAGQRSNIQYF.

This clone has just a few counts. This sequence joins TRBV19 and TRBJ1-4; D is ambiguous. This CDR3 contains 16 residues. Germline CDR1 and CDR2: LNHDA and SQIVND (reference sequence). V was cut by 5 bases and J by 4 bases, with 17 bases left in between. CDR3 coding DNA: TGTGCCAGTAGTCCCGCTAAGGCGCAGGATAATGAAAAACTGTTTTTT. This codes for CASSPAKAQDNEKLFF.

In this sample, this clone turned up once. The V call is TRBV7-8, the J call TRBJ2-2; 7 nucleotides align to TRBD1. CDR3 length equals 15 residues. Germline values: CDR1 SGHVS, CDR2 FQNEAQ. Trimming cost V 3 bases and J 3 bases; bases outside gene matches: 4. CDR3 in DNA: TGTGCCAGCAGCTTCGATGACAGGGACACCGGGGAGCTGTTTTTT. It is translated as CASSFDDRDTGELFF.

The chain's CDR3 is CASSLYGQGGYSPLHF. The CDR3 DNA sequence: TGTGCCAGCAGCTTATATGGACAGGGAGGGTATTCACCCCTCCACTTT. The V and J genes are TRBV5-6 and TRBJ1-6, with TRBD1 identical over 8 bases. The CDR3 totals 16 residues. Looked up from germline, CDR1 is SGHDT and CDR2 is YYEEEE. J was trimmed by 8 bases and V by 2 bases; bases with no gene match: 9.